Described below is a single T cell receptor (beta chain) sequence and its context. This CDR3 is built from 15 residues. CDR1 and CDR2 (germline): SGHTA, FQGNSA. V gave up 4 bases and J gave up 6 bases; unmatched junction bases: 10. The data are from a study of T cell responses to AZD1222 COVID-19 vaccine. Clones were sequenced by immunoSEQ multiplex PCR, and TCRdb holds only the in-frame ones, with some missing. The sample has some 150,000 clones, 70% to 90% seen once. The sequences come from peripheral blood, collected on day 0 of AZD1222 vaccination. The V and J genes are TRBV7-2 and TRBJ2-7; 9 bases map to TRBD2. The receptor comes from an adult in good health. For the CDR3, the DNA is TGTGCCAGCAGCTCCCTTGGCGGGAGGGTCGCCGAGCAGTACTTC. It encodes CASSSLGGRVAEQYF.